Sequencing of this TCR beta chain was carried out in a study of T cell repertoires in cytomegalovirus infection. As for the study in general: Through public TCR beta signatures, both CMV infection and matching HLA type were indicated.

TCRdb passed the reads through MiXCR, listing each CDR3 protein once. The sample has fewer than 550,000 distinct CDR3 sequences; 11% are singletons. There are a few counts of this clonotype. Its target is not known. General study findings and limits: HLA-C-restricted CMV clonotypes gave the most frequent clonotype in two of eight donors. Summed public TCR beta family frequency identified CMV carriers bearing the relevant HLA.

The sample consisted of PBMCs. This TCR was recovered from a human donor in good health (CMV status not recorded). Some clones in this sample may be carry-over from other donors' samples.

The CDR3 sequence is CSARDPVASGNEQFF. The CDR3 DNA sequence: TGCAGTGCTAGAGATCCGGTCGCTAGCGGGAATGAGCAGTTCTTC. The chain has TRBV20-1 and TRBJ2-1, with 8 positions matching TRBD2. CDR3 length equals 15 residues. Germline loops: CDR1 DFQATT, CDR2 SNEGSKA (reference sequence). The V segment lost 0 bases and the J segment 7 bases; nucleotides outside the gene matches: 8.